The rows below give T cell receptor beta chains drawn from one sample of a study of post-analysis software for immune sequencing data. A single record per CDR3 protein comes from TCRdb applying MiXCR to the PCR reads. Of 150,000 to 200,000 distinct CDR3 sequences detected, about 32% appear once; the ten largest clones hold about 1.6%. The source material was blood. The receptors derive from a girl aged 5-17 years with multiple sclerosis. Both conserved end residues are part of each CDR3. A D gene is named only where the DNA matches it firmly. Rows give clone size only sometimes, using once, few, many, or a class for an expanded clone.

CDR3nt: TGCAGCGTTGGGCTAGCGGATCACCCCTCCTACAATGAGCAGTTCTTC
CDR3aa: CSVGLADHPSYNEQFF
abundance: many
j_gene: TRBJ2-1
d_gene: TRBD2
v_gene: TRBV29-1

CDR3nt: TGCAGTGCTTCAGGCGGGCGGACAGTTTCACCCCTCCACTTT
CDR3aa: CSASGGRTVSPLHF
abundance: few
j_gene: TRBJ1-6
d_gene: .
v_gene: TRBV20-1

CDR3nt: TGTGCCAGCTCACCCTCGGGAGGTCGAGGAGATACGCAGTATTTT
CDR3aa: CASSPSGGRGDTQYF
abundance: many
j_gene: TRBJ2-3
d_gene: TRBD2
v_gene: TRBV18

CDR3nt: TGTGCCAGCAGCCCCCTAGCGCGCTCCTACAATGAGCAGTTCTTC
CDR3aa: CASSPLARSYNEQFF
abundance: many
j_gene: TRBJ2-1
d_gene: .
v_gene: TRBV7-3

CDR3nt: TGTGCCAGCAGTCCTACAGGGGGTGGCTACACCTTC
CDR3aa: CASSPTGGGYTF
abundance: many
j_gene: TRBJ1-2
d_gene: TRBD1
v_gene: TRBV12-3/TRBV12-4

CDR3nt: TGCAGTGCTAGTCTAGGGGCGTCGTACAATGAGCAGTTCTTC
CDR3aa: CSASLGASYNEQFF
abundance: .
j_gene: TRBJ2-1
d_gene: .
v_gene: TRBV20-1

CDR3nt: TGTGCCAGCAGCGACGGGACAGGGGGCTTGGAGACCCAGTACTTC
CDR3aa: CASSDGTGGLETQYF
abundance: few
j_gene: TRBJ2-5
d_gene: TRBD1
v_gene: TRBV5-5

CDR3nt: TGTGCCAGCAGTTTATTTGGGGGGACCAAAAACATTCAGTACTTC
CDR3aa: CASSLFGGTKNIQYF
abundance: many
j_gene: TRBJ2-4
d_gene: .
v_gene: TRBV12-3/TRBV12-4

CDR3nt: TGTGCCAGCAGCTTAGAGTCATCCAGGGCCACCGCCCTTTATGGCTACACCTTC
CDR3aa: CASSLESSRATALYGYTF
abundance: many
j_gene: TRBJ1-2
d_gene: .
v_gene: TRBV7-2

CDR3nt: TGCAGCGAAGACAGCGGTCAAGAGACCCAGTACTTC
CDR3aa: CSEDSGQETQYF
abundance: few
j_gene: TRBJ2-5
d_gene: .
v_gene: TRBV29-1

CDR3nt: TGTGCCAGCAGACCACGGGAGCTCCAAGAGACCCAGTACTTC
CDR3aa: CASRPRELQETQYF
abundance: few
j_gene: TRBJ2-5
d_gene: .
v_gene: TRBV12-3/TRBV12-4

CDR3nt: TGTGCCAGCAGAGAACAGGGTCTTAGCAATCAGCCCCAGCATTTT
CDR3aa: CASREQGLSNQPQHF
abundance: .
j_gene: TRBJ1-5
d_gene: .
v_gene: TRBV6-6

CDR3nt: TGTGCCAGCAGCTTATCCGCCCCAAGGAGGAGCAATCAGCCCCAGCATTTT
CDR3aa: CASSLSAPRRSNQPQHF
abundance: few
j_gene: TRBJ1-5
d_gene: .
v_gene: TRBV7-2

CDR3nt: TGCAGCTCCCTAGCGGGAGAAGAGACCCAGTACTTC
CDR3aa: CSSLAGEETQYF
abundance: many
j_gene: TRBJ2-5
d_gene: TRBD2
v_gene: TRBV29-1

CDR3nt: TGTGCCATCAGTGGGGCCGATTATAATTCACCCCTCCACTTT
CDR3aa: CAISGADYNSPLHF
abundance: .
j_gene: TRBJ1-6
d_gene: .
v_gene: TRBV10-3

CDR3nt: TGCAGTGCTATAGGTTGGGAGGAGAACACTGAAGCTTTCTTT
CDR3aa: CSAIGWEENTEAFF
abundance: few
j_gene: TRBJ1-1
d_gene: .
v_gene: TRBV20-1

CDR3nt: TGTGCCAGCAGTTTAACTTCGAACTATGGCTACACCTTC
CDR3aa: CASSLTSNYGYTF
abundance: .
j_gene: TRBJ1-2
d_gene: .
v_gene: TRBV28

CDR3nt: TGTGCCAGCAGCTTAGGGGATCGCTCCTACAATGAGCAGTACTTC
CDR3aa: CASSLGDRSYNEQYF
abundance: .
j_gene: TRBJ2-7
d_gene: .
v_gene: TRBV7-3

CDR3nt: TGTGCCAGCAGCGGGGTCGCGGGAGGAGAGACCCAGTACTTC
CDR3aa: CASSGVAGGETQYF
abundance: .
j_gene: TRBJ2-5
d_gene: TRBD2
v_gene: TRBV4-2

CDR3nt: TGTGCCAGCAAGGGTAGAAGCAATCAGCCCCAGCATTTT
CDR3aa: CASKGRSNQPQHF
abundance: .
j_gene: TRBJ1-5
d_gene: .
v_gene: TRBV12-3/TRBV12-4

CDR3nt: TGTGCCAGCCGGGACAGGTTTTATAGCAATCAGCCCCAGCATTTT
CDR3aa: CASRDRFYSNQPQHF
abundance: .
j_gene: TRBJ1-5
d_gene: TRBD1
v_gene: TRBV19

CDR3nt: TGTGCCAGCAGAGGGACGGTTGAAAAACTGTTTTTT
CDR3aa: CASRGTVEKLFF
abundance: .
j_gene: TRBJ1-4
d_gene: .
v_gene: TRBV2

CDR3nt: TGTGCCAGCGATGGGCGCCGGGGCCTCCGGCGGAACACTGAAGCTTTCTTT
CDR3aa: CASDGRRGLRRNTEAFF
abundance: .
j_gene: TRBJ1-1
d_gene: .
v_gene: TRBV12-3/TRBV12-4

CDR3nt: TGTGCCAGCAGGGCGGCGGACGTTCTGGATGAGCAGTTCTTC
CDR3aa: CASRAADVLDEQFF
abundance: many
j_gene: TRBJ2-1
d_gene: .
v_gene: TRBV6-1

CDR3nt: TGTGCCAGCAGTTACGACAGTTGGGAAAAACTGTTTTTT
CDR3aa: CASSYDSWEKLFF
abundance: .
j_gene: TRBJ1-4
d_gene: .
v_gene: TRBV6-5

CDR3nt: TGTGCAGTAACCGCAGGGGGCCTTTTTGAAGCTTTCTTT
CDR3aa: CAVTAGGLFEAFF
abundance: .
j_gene: TRBJ1-1
d_gene: TRBD1
v_gene: TRBV28

CDR3nt: TGTGCCAGCTCACCATCCCCCAGCTCCTACGAGCAGTACTTC
CDR3aa: CASSPSPSSYEQYF
abundance: few
j_gene: TRBJ2-7
d_gene: .
v_gene: TRBV18

CDR3nt: TGTGCCAGCAAGAACAGAGGACTAGGTCAGCCCCAGCATTTT
CDR3aa: CASKNRGLGQPQHF
abundance: many
j_gene: TRBJ1-5
d_gene: .
v_gene: TRBV6-5

CDR3nt: TGTGCCAGCAGCTTCGATGACTACTCGAACACCGGGGAGCTGTTTTTT
CDR3aa: CASSFDDYSNTGELFF
abundance: few
j_gene: TRBJ2-2
d_gene: .
v_gene: TRBV7-9

CDR3nt: TGTGCCAGCAGCGATCCCTCTCGGAAGCGGGAGGCCCAAGAGACCCAGTACTTC
CDR3aa: CASSDPSRKREAQETQYF
abundance: few
j_gene: TRBJ2-5
d_gene: TRBD2
v_gene: TRBV9

CDR3nt: TGTGCCAGCAGCCAAGATCGGTACAGCTCCTACAATGAGCAGTTCTTC
CDR3aa: CASSQDRYSSYNEQFF
abundance: many
j_gene: TRBJ2-1
d_gene: .
v_gene: TRBV4-2

CDR3nt: TGCAGCGCCAAGACCAACTACGAGGGCCCCCAGCATTTT
CDR3aa: CSAKTNYEGPQHF
abundance: .
j_gene: TRBJ1-5
d_gene: .
v_gene: TRBV29-1

CDR3nt: TGCAGCGTTGCCGGACAGGGGGTACGTGAAGCTTTCTTT
CDR3aa: CSVAGQGVREAFF
abundance: few
j_gene: TRBJ1-1
d_gene: TRBD1
v_gene: TRBV29-1

CDR3nt: TGCAGCACCGACCCCGGGGACGGCCAATATGGCTACACCTTC
CDR3aa: CSTDPGDGQYGYTF
abundance: many
j_gene: TRBJ1-2
d_gene: .
v_gene: TRBV29-1

CDR3nt: TGTGCCAGCAGCCCTGACGGACGCTATGGCTACACCTTC
CDR3aa: CASSPDGRYGYTF
abundance: .
j_gene: TRBJ1-2
d_gene: .
v_gene: TRBV28

CDR3nt: TGTGCCAGCAGCCTCGGACAGGGGAGCTACGGGCAGTACTTC
CDR3aa: CASSLGQGSYGQYF
abundance: .
j_gene: TRBJ2-5
d_gene: TRBD1
v_gene: TRBV3-1

CDR3nt: TGTGCCAGCAGTTCCCCTCTCGGGGAGCGGGAGAGAGCGGACGAGCAGTACTTC
CDR3aa: CASSSPLGERERADEQYF
abundance: .
j_gene: TRBJ2-7
d_gene: TRBD2
v_gene: TRBV12-3/TRBV12-4

CDR3nt: TGCAGTGCTCCACCTGATGCGGGAGCCAAAAACATTCAGTACTTC
CDR3aa: CSAPPDAGAKNIQYF
abundance: many
j_gene: TRBJ2-4
d_gene: .
v_gene: TRBV20-1

CDR3nt: TGTGCCAGCAGCTCCGGCCACTTCGGGGGCTACACCTTC
CDR3aa: CASSSGHFGGYTF
abundance: .
j_gene: TRBJ1-2
d_gene: .
v_gene: TRBV11-2

CDR3nt: TGCGCCAGCAGCTTGAGGGGAGCCGAAGGGACCCAGTACTTC
CDR3aa: CASSLRGAEGTQYF
abundance: few
j_gene: TRBJ2-5
d_gene: .
v_gene: TRBV5-1

CDR3nt: TGTGCCAGCAGTTTACGGCAGGCGAGGGGGGGTAATGAGCAGTTCTTC
CDR3aa: CASSLRQARGGNEQFF
abundance: few
j_gene: TRBJ2-1
d_gene: .
v_gene: TRBV28

CDR3nt: TGCAGAGTAGGGCGGGGGGGCTACGAGCAGTACTTC
CDR3aa: CRVGRGGYEQYF
abundance: .
j_gene: TRBJ2-7
d_gene: TRBD2
v_gene: TRBV20-1

CDR3nt: TGCAGCGTTGATACCGACAGGATTGAAGCTTTCTTT
CDR3aa: CSVDTDRIEAFF
abundance: few
j_gene: TRBJ1-1
d_gene: .
v_gene: TRBV29-1

CDR3nt: TGTGCCAGCAGTTTACAGGACAGGGGTTACAATGAGCAGTTCTTC
CDR3aa: CASSLQDRGYNEQFF
abundance: many
j_gene: TRBJ2-1
d_gene: TRBD1
v_gene: TRBV28

CDR3nt: TGTGCCAGCAGCTTTTTCAATCAGCCCCAGCATTTT
CDR3aa: CASSFFNQPQHF
abundance: .
j_gene: TRBJ1-5
d_gene: .
v_gene: TRBV5-5

CDR3nt: TGCGCCAGCAGGGGAGGGAGCGGGAATGAGCAGTTCTTC
CDR3aa: CASRGGSGNEQFF
abundance: .
j_gene: TRBJ2-1
d_gene: TRBD2
v_gene: TRBV5-1

CDR3nt: TGTGCCAGCTCACCAGGGCGCTCTACCAAAAACATTCAGTACTTC
CDR3aa: CASSPGRSTKNIQYF
abundance: many
j_gene: TRBJ2-4
d_gene: .
v_gene: TRBV18

CDR3nt: TGTGCCAGCAGCGCCCTAGCGGGAGGGCCTAACGAGCAGTACTTC
CDR3aa: CASSALAGGPNEQYF
abundance: many
j_gene: TRBJ2-7
d_gene: TRBD2
v_gene: TRBV7-9

CDR3nt: TGCAGTGCTAGAGATTTTAGAGTAGTCTACAATGAGCAGTTCTTC
CDR3aa: CSARDFRVVYNEQFF
abundance: .
j_gene: TRBJ2-1
d_gene: .
v_gene: TRBV20-1

CDR3nt: TGCGCCAGCAGCTTGGATCCGGGGGCAGGGCAGCCCCAGCATTTT
CDR3aa: CASSLDPGAGQPQHF
abundance: .
j_gene: TRBJ1-5
d_gene: .
v_gene: TRBV5-1

CDR3nt: TGTGCCAGCTCACCAACAGGCAGCTACGCTGGGGCCAACGTCCTGACTTTC
CDR3aa: CASSPTGSYAGANVLTF
abundance: many
j_gene: TRBJ2-6
d_gene: .
v_gene: TRBV18

CDR3nt: TGCAGCGTTGAGTGGCGCAATGAGCAGTTCTTC
CDR3aa: CSVEWRNEQFF
abundance: many
j_gene: TRBJ2-1
d_gene: .
v_gene: TRBV29-1

CDR3nt: TGCGCCAGCACCCGGGACAGCCTGAACACTGAAGCTTTCTTT
CDR3aa: CASTRDSLNTEAFF
abundance: few
j_gene: TRBJ1-1
d_gene: TRBD1
v_gene: TRBV5-1

CDR3nt: TGTGCCAGCAGCTTAGATGGAAAAAGCACAGATACGCAGTATTTT
CDR3aa: CASSLDGKSTDTQYF
abundance: many
j_gene: TRBJ2-3
d_gene: .
v_gene: TRBV7-2

CDR3nt: TGTGCCAGCAGCTTAGGATTAGGGCTAGCGGGAGTTACCGCCGAGCAGTACTTC
CDR3aa: CASSLGLGLAGVTAEQYF
abundance: .
j_gene: TRBJ2-7
d_gene: TRBD2
v_gene: TRBV13

CDR3nt: TGCAGCGTTGAAGCGGTGACAGGGTATGATCCAGAACGACCCGGCTACAATGAGCAGTTCTTC
CDR3aa: CSVEAVTGYDPERPGYNEQFF
abundance: many
j_gene: TRBJ2-1
d_gene: TRBD1
v_gene: TRBV29-1

CDR3nt: TGCGCCAGCAGCGGTGGGACAGCTGTCAATGAAAAACTGTTTTTT
CDR3aa: CASSGGTAVNEKLFF
abundance: .
j_gene: TRBJ1-4
d_gene: TRBD1
v_gene: TRBV5-1

CDR3nt: TGTGCCAGCAGTTTGGAACAGACCCAGTACTTC
CDR3aa: CASSLEQTQYF
abundance: many
j_gene: TRBJ2-5
d_gene: .
v_gene: TRBV12-3/TRBV12-4